One sample yielded the 24 T cell receptor beta chains listed below, sequenced in a study of blood T cell repertoires in COVID-19. Assay: immunoSEQ multiplex PCR; the TCRdb copy retains only in-frame clones and omits some. The table includes 85,000 to 120,000 clones, around 80% detected once. Sequencing input: peripheral blood. The receptors here all came from a woman in her fifties or sixties with acute or convalescent COVID-19.

The gene calls are TRBV5-1 and TRBJ1-6, with 7 bases aligning to TRBD1. The germline V gene has CDR1 SGHRS and CDR2 YFSETQ. The CDR3 has 16 amino acids. J gave up 10 bases and V 3 bases, and 13 bases lay outside the gene matches. CDR3: CASSSVTGEVGSPLHF. CDR3 sequence (DNA): TGCGCCAGCAGCTCGGTTACAGGGGAGGTCGGGTCACCCCTCCACTTT.

This chain links TRBV7-3 with TRBJ2-2; D is undetermined. V lost 1 base, J lost 0 bases, and 9 bases lay in between. This CDR3 has 16 amino acids. Germline CDR1 SGHTA, CDR2 FQGTGA. CDR3 DNA sequence: TGTGCCAGCAGCTTAAAGAGCGTCCCGAACACCGGGGAGCTGTTTTTT. Translated: CASSLKSVPNTGELFF.

The V and J genes are TRBV5-1 and TRBJ2-2, with TRBD2 as a possible D gene (6 bases). The V gene lost 0 bases and the J gene lost 5 bases, with 8 bases spanning the gap. Germline loops: CDR1 SGHRS, CDR2 YFSETQ. CDR3 length: 14 residues. CDR3 region: CASSLAGDTGELFF. In nucleotides, the CDR3 is TGCGCCAGCAGCTTGGCGGGGGATACCGGGGAGCTGTTTTTT.

This clone is a singleton in its sample. The rearrangement joins TRBV7-2 to TRBJ1-5; tentative D call: TRBD1 (5 bases). Germline lookup yields CDR1 SGHTA and CDR2 FQGNSA. This CDR3 contains 16 residues. Trimming stripped 6 bases from V and 0 bases from J, with 15 bases between. The CDR3 DNA is TGTGCCAGCAGTCCCCGAAGGGGCGATAGCAATCAGCCCCAGCATTTT. Translated, it gives CASSPRRGDSNQPQHF.

The genes are TRBV13 and TRBJ2-7, with a possible D match to TRBD2 (5 bases). The CDR3 sequence is 13 residues long. Deletions cut 5 bases from V and 5 bases from J, with 13 bases between. Per the germline V gene, CDR1 is PRHDT and CDR2 is FYEKMQ (reference sequence). CDR3 amino acids: CASSRIGVNEQYF. The CDR3 region has the DNA TGTGCCAGCAGCAGAATCGGGGTCAACGAGCAGTACTTC.

The chain joins TRBV5-8 to TRBJ2-1; TRBD2 matches 9 bases. Germline CDR1 is SGHTS and CDR2 is YDEGEE. The CDR3 is 18 residues long. Trimming removed 0 bases from V and 8 bases from J; junction bases left unmatched: 15. CDR3 nucleotides: TGTGCCAGCAGCTTGGCGGGGTTTTTGGGGACTAGCAGAGATGAGCAGTTCTTC. It is translated as CASSLAGFLGTSRDEQFF.

The chain joins TRBV19 to TRBJ2-7, with 13 bases matching TRBD2. V was pared by 2 bases and J by 7 bases, with 5 bases of the junction left unmatched. The CDR3 consists of 15 residues. The germline V gene encodes CDR1 LNHDA and CDR2 SQIVND (reference sequence). Here the CDR3 DNA reads TGTGCCAGTAGTATAACAGGACTAGCGGGGGTAGAGCAGTACTTC. Amino acids: CASSITGLAGVEQYF.

This clone was observed a single time. CDR3 loop: CASSIRQGGGEKLFF. The CDR3 coding sequence is TGTGCCAGCAGCATAAGACAGGGGGGAGGTGAAAAACTGTTTTTT. This sequence joins TRBV5-4 and TRBJ1-4; 9 bases fit TRBD1. This CDR3 has 15 amino acids. After removal of 4 bases from V and 7 bases from J, the junction contained 8 bases not matched to a gene. Germline V gene data show CDR1 as SGHNT and CDR2 as YYREEE (reference sequence).

The chain uses TRBV5-1 and TRBJ2-1; 9 bases fit TRBD2. The CDR3 has 15 residues. Germline trimming cut 5 bases from V and 7 bases from J; bases unmatched to any gene: 10. Germline assignment: CDR1 SGHRS and CDR2 YFSETQ. This CDR3 reads CASRETGTSLNEQFF. The CDR3 region has the DNA TGCGCCAGCAGGGAGACCGGGACTAGCTTGAATGAGCAGTTCTTC.

The J gene is TRBJ2-7, the V gene TRBV5-5; TRBD1 matches at 7 bases. CDR3 length equals 13 residues. CDR1 SGHKS and CDR2 YYEKEE come from the germline V gene (reference sequence). J lost 2 bases, V lost 3 bases, and 2 bases had no gene match. The CDR3: CASSYQGAYEQYF. For the CDR3, the DNA is TGTGCCAGCAGCTACCAGGGGGCCTACGAGCAGTACTTC.

This clone was picked up one time. This sequence joins TRBV11-2 and TRBJ2-1; 11 nucleotides agree with TRBD1. V lost 4 bases, J lost 6 bases, and 5 bases stayed unmatched. The CDR3 has 15 residues. Germline V gene data show CDR1 as SGHAT and CDR2 as FQNNGV. The CDR3 region has the DNA TGTGCCAGCAGCTACGGGACAGGGGGAGTCAATGAGCAGTTCTTC. Encoded protein: CASSYGTGGVNEQFF.

The rearrangement joins TRBV6-5 to TRBJ2-5; weak D call: TRBD1 (7 bases). CDR1 is MNHEY, CDR2 SVGAGI, per germline. Trimming took 9 bases from V and 5 from J, leaving 16 bases between them. This CDR3 spans 13 amino acids. The CDR3 sequence is CASKTGRYETQYF. The CDR3, as DNA: TGTGCCAGTAAGACAGGGAGGTATGAGACCCAGTACTTC.

CDR3 amino acids: CASSRGTEINYGYTF. CDR3 in DNA: TGTGCCAGCTCTAGAGGGACAGAGATTAACTATGGCTACACCTTC. The rearrangement joins TRBV6-5 to TRBJ1-2; 7 nucleotides align to TRBD1. Unmatched junction bases numbered 10, after V lost 8 bases and J lost 1 base. CDR1 and CDR2 from the germline V gene are MNHEY and SVGAGI. This CDR3 contains 15 residues.

This sequence joins TRBV27 and TRBJ1-2, with D perhaps matching TRBD1 (5 bases). V shed 6 bases and J shed 4 bases, with 15 bases lying between them. Per germline, CDR1 MNHEY and CDR2 SMNVEV (reference sequence). CDR3 length: 14 amino acids. CDR3 residues: CASRSIDRGYGYTF. As DNA, the CDR3 is TGTGCCAGCAGGAGCATCGACAGAGGCTATGGCTACACCTTC.

This clone showed up just a few times. The chain uses TRBV29-1 and TRBJ2-1; 10 bases agree with TRBD2. The junction had 16 bases not matched to a gene; V was cut back by 1 base and J by 10 bases. The CDR3 totals 17 residues. Germline-derived CDR1 and CDR2 are SQVTM and ANQGSEA. In DNA form, the CDR3 reads TGCAGCGTTGAAGTCCGGACTAGCGGTTCGGGTATCGGAGAGCAGTTCTTC. It codes for CSVEVRTSGSGIGEQFF.

V is TRBV6-5 and J is TRBJ2-5; no reliable D call. Germline CDR1 reads MNHEY; CDR2 reads SVGAGI. CDR3 length: 15 residues. The V gene lost 6 bases and the J gene lost 5 bases, with 19 bases spanning the gap. This chain's CDR3 is CASSSTYVPSETQYF. The CDR3, as DNA: TGTGCCAGCAGCTCCACCTACGTCCCCTCGGAGACCCAGTACTTC.

A remark on this clone: A read error may produce the germline difference seen at one junction end. J is TRBJ2-1 and V is TRBV6-6; TRBD2 aligns across 10 bases. CDR3 length: 15 amino acids. Per the germline V gene, CDR1 is MNHNY and CDR2 is SVGAGI (reference sequence). As DNA, the CDR3 is TGTGCCAGCAGTGACTCTAGCGGGAGATTGGATGAGCAGTTCTTC. Translation: CASSDSSGRLDEQFF.

The chain recombines TRBV4-1 with TRBJ2-3, with a possible D match to TRBD1 (5 bases). The V gene lost 4 bases and the J gene lost 2 bases, with 10 bases spanning the gap. Germline CDR1 is MGHRA and CDR2 is YSYEKL. The CDR3 has 14 residues. DNA of the CDR3: TGCGCCAGCAGCCCCAGGGCCATCACAGATACGCAGTATTTT. It translates to CASSPRAITDTQYF.

The genes are TRBV18 and TRBJ2-2; 11 bases fit TRBD2. V dropped 3 bases and J dropped 6; count of bases not matched to a gene: 15. Germline loops: CDR1 KGHSH, CDR2 LQKENI. This CDR3 has 19 amino acids. The CDR3 region is CASSPNLGTSGAGAGELFF. The CDR3 nucleotides read TGTGCCAGCTCACCCAACCTCGGGACTAGCGGAGCCGGGGCCGGGGAGCTGTTTTTT.

This chain connects TRBV7-7 to TRBJ2-7; 10 bases agree with TRBD2. CDR1 and CDR2 (germline): SSHAT, FNYEAQ (reference sequence). V was pared by 5 bases and J by 2 bases, with 6 bases of the junction left unmatched. The CDR3 length is 15 residues. CDR3 nucleotide sequence: TGTGCCAGCAGCCCCTTAGCGGGGGGTGCCTACGAGCAGTACTTC. Residues: CASSPLAGGAYEQYF.

The table lists this clone with a few counts. The genes are TRBV5-1 and TRBJ1-6; D is unresolved. Trimming took 0 bases from V and 7 from J, leaving 8 bases between them. The V gene's germline CDR1 is SGHRS and CDR2 YFSETQ. This CDR3 is 14 amino acids long. The chain's CDR3 is CASSLAEENSPLHF. The CDR3, as DNA: TGCGCCAGCAGCTTGGCAGAGGAGAATTCACCCCTCCACTTT.

The chain is built from TRBV4-1 and TRBJ1-2; D gene uncertain. CDR1 and CDR2 from the germline V gene are MGHRA and YSYEKL. The V end was cut by 6 bases, the J end by 0 bases, with 14 bases between. This CDR3 region has 15 residues. CDR3 region: CASSIMAGTNYGYTF. CDR3 nucleotides: TGCGCCAGCAGTATCATGGCAGGAACTAACTATGGCTACACCTTC.

This chain uses TRBV3-1 (or the pseudogene TRBV3-2) with TRBJ1-4; D not certain. The CDR3 runs 13 residues. V lost 0 bases and J 8 bases, leaving 7 bases between the germline ends. Germline V gene lookup returns CDR1 LGHDT and CDR2 YNNKEL (reference sequence). The CDR3 region is CASSQEAWEKLFF. The CDR3 coding sequence is TGTGCCAGCAGCCAAGAGGCTTGGGAAAAACTGTTTTTT.

The chain uses TRBV27 and TRBJ1-1; no firm D call. With 0 bases removed from V and 6 bases from J, the gap between germline ends came to 8 bases. Germline loops: CDR1 MNHEY, CDR2 SMNVEV (reference sequence). CDR3 length: 13 amino acids. CDR3 in DNA: TGTGCCAGCAGTTTATCGCTCGGGGCTGAAGCTTTCTTT. Translating gives CASSLSLGAEAFF.